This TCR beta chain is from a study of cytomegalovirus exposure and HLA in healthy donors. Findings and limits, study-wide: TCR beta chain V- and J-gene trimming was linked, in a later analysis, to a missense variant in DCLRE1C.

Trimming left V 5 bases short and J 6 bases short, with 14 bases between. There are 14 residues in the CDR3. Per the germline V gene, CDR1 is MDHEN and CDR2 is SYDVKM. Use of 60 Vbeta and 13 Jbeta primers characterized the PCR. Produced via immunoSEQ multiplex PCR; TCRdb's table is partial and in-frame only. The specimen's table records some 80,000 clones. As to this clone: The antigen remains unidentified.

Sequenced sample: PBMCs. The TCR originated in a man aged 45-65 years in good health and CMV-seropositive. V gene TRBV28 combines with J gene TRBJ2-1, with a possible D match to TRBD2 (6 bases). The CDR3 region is CASSPAEGSNEQFF. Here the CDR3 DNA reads TGTGCCAGCAGTCCCGCGGAGGGGAGCAATGAGCAGTTCTTC.